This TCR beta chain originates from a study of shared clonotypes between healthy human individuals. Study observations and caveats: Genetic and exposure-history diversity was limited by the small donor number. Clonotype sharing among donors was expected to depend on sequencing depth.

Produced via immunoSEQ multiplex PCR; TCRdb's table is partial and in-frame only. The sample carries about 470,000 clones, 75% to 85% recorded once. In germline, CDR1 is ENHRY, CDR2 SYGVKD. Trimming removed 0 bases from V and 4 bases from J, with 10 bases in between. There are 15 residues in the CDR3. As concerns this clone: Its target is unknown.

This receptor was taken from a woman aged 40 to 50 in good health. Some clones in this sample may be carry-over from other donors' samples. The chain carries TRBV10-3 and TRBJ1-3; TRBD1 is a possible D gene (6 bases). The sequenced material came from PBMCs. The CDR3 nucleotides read TGTGCCATCAGTGAGTCAGGGGGAAGCGGAAACACCATATATTTT. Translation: CAISESGGSGNTIYF.